This T cell receptor (beta chain) was identified during a study of blood T cell repertoires in COVID-19. The germline V gene encodes CDR1 PRHDT and CDR2 FYEKMQ (reference sequence). The germline V and J ends were trimmed by 0 bases and 4 bases, with 3 bases remaining between them. The CDR3 spans 12 residues. In this sample, this clone turned up once. Here immunoSEQ multiplex PCR was the method, and the copy in TCRdb shows in-frame clones only, minus some. The table lists some 230,000 clones, 80% to 90% of them singletons, with 2% to 2.5% in the top ten. Specimen: peripheral blood. The source of this sequence is a man aged 25-45 years who had recovered from COVID-19. The chain combines TRBV13 with TRBJ1-2; D gene ambiguous. The DNA for the CDR3 is TGTGCCAGCAGCTTAGGCCTCTATGGCTACACCTTC. This sequence encodes CASSLGLYGYTF. The full variable domain, in which reference TRBV13 and TRBJ1-2 provide the parts outside the CDR3, is AAGVIQSPRHLIKEKRETATLKCYPIPRHDTVYWYQQGPGQDPQFLISFYEKMQSDKGSIPDRFSAQQFSDYHSELNMSSLELGDSALYFCASSLGLYGYTFGSGTRLTVV.